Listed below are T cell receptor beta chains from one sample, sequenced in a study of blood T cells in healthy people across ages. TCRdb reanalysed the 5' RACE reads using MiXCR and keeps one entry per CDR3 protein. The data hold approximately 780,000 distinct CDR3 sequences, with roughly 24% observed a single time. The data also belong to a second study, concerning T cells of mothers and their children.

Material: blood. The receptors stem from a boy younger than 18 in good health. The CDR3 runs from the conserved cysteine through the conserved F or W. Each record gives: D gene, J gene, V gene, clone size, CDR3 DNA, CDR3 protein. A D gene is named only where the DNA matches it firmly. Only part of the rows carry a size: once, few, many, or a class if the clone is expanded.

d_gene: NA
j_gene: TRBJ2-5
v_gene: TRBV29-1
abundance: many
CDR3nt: TGCAGCGTTGACCGGGGGCAAGAGACCCAGTACTTC
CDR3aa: CSVDRGQETQYF

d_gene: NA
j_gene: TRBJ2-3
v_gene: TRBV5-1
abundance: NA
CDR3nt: TGCGCCAGCAGCAAGGGACTTCTACTCAACACAGATACGCAGTATTTT
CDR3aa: CASSKGLLLNTDTQYF

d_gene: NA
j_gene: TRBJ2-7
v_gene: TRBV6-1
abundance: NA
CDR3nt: TGTGCCAGCACCCGGCCGGAGACCTACGAGCAGTACTTC
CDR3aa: CASTRPETYEQYF

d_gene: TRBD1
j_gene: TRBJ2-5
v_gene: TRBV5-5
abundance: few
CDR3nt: TGTGCCAGCAGCTGGATGGTTGGGACAGAAGAGACCCAGTACTTC
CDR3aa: CASSWMVGTEETQYF

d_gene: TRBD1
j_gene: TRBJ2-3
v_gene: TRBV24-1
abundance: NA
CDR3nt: TGTGCCACCAGTGACTCCGGACAGGACACAGATACGCAGTATTTT
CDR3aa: CATSDSGQDTDTQYF

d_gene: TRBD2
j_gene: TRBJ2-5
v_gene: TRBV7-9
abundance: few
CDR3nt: TGTGCCAGCAGCTTGTCTGGGACTAGCGAAAATCAAGAGACCCAGTACTTC
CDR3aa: CASSLSGTSENQETQYF

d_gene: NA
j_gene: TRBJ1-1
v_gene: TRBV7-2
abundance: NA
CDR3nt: TGTGCCAGCAGCTTAGGACGGTACACTGAAGCTTTCTTT
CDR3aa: CASSLGRYTEAFF

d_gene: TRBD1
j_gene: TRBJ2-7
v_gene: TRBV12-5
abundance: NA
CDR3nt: TGTGTTAGTGGTCTGGGATACGGACAGGTTGGCTACGAGCAGTACTTC
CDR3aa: CVSGLGYGQVGYEQYF

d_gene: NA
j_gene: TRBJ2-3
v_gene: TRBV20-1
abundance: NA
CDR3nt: TGCAGTGCTAGAGAGGCGGGGAGCCCGGTTACGCAGTATTTT
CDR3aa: CSAREAGSPVTQYF

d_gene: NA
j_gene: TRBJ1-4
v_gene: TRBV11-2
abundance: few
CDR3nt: TGTGCCAGCAGCTCCAGCCCGGGACACAATGAAAAACTGTTTTTT
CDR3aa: CASSSSPGHNEKLFF

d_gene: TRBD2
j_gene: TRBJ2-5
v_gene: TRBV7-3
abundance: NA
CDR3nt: TGTGCTAGCAGCTTAACCGGGGGGACCGGGGAGACCCAGTACTTC
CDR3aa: CASSLTGGTGETQYF

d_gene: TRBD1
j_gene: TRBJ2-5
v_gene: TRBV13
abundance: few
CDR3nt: TGTGCCAGCGGCGACAGGGTGCGGGAGACCCAGTACTTC
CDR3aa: CASGDRVRETQYF

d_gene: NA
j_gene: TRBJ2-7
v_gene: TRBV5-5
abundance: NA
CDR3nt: TGTGCCAGCAGCTTGGCCCCCACCGACGTCTCCTACGAGCAGTACTTC
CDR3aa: CASSLAPTDVSYEQYF

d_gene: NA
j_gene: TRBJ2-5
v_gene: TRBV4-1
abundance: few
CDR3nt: TGCGCCAGCAGCCTTGGCCTCCCGGAGACCCAGTACTTC
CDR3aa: CASSLGLPETQYF

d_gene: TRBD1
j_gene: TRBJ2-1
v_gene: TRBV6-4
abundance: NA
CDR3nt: TGTGCCAGTTCGCAAGAGGGACAGGGCAATGAGCAGTTCTTC
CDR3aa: CASSQEGQGNEQFF

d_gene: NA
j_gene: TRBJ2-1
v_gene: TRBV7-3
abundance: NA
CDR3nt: TGTGCCAGCAGCTCACCCCAGGGGAATGAGCAGTTCTTC
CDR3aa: CASSSPQGNEQFF

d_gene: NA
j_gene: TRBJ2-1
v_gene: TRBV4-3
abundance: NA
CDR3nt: TGCGCCAGCAGCCCCATCCGGAGCGGTCTCAGCTCCTACAATGAGCAGTTCTTC
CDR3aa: CASSPIRSGLSSYNEQFF

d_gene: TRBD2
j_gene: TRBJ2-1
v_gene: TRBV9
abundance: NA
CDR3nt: TGTGCCAGCGGACGGATAGCGGGGGAATACAATGAGCAGTTCTTC
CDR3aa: CASGRIAGEYNEQFF

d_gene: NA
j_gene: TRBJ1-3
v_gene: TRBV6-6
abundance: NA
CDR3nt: TGTGCCAGCAGTTACGCGCCACAGGGAACCACCATATATTTT
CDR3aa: CASSYAPQGTTIYF

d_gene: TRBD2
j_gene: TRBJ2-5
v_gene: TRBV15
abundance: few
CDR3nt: TGTGCCACCAGCAGGGGGGCGGGAGGCCGTGACCAAGAGACCCAGTACTTC
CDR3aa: CATSRGAGGRDQETQYF

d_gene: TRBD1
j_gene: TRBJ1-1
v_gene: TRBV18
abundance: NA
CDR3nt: TGTGCCAGCTCACAAGGGACAGGGGTGGCTGAAGCTTTCTTT
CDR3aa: CASSQGTGVAEAFF

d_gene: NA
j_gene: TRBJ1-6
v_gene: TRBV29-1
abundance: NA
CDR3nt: TGCAGCGTTGAGGGGGGGGCGAATTCACCCCTCCACTTT
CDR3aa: CSVEGGANSPLHF

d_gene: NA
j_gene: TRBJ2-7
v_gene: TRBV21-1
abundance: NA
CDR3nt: TGTGCCAGCAGAGGGAGGACACTTCAATCCTACGAGCAGTACTTC
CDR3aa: CASRGRTLQSYEQYF

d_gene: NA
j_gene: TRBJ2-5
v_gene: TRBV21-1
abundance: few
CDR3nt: TGTGCCAGCAGCAAAACCCAGCAAGAGACCCAGTACTTC
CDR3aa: CASSKTQQETQYF

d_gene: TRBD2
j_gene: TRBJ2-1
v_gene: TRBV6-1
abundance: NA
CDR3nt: TGTGCCAGCAGTGGTCGAGCGGGGGGCCCATTCTCCTACAATGAGCAGTTCTTC
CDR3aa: CASSGRAGGPFSYNEQFF

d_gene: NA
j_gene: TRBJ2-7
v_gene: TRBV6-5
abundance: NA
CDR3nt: TGTGCCAGCAGCCCCCCCGACTCAGACGAGCAGTACTTC
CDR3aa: CASSPPDSDEQYF